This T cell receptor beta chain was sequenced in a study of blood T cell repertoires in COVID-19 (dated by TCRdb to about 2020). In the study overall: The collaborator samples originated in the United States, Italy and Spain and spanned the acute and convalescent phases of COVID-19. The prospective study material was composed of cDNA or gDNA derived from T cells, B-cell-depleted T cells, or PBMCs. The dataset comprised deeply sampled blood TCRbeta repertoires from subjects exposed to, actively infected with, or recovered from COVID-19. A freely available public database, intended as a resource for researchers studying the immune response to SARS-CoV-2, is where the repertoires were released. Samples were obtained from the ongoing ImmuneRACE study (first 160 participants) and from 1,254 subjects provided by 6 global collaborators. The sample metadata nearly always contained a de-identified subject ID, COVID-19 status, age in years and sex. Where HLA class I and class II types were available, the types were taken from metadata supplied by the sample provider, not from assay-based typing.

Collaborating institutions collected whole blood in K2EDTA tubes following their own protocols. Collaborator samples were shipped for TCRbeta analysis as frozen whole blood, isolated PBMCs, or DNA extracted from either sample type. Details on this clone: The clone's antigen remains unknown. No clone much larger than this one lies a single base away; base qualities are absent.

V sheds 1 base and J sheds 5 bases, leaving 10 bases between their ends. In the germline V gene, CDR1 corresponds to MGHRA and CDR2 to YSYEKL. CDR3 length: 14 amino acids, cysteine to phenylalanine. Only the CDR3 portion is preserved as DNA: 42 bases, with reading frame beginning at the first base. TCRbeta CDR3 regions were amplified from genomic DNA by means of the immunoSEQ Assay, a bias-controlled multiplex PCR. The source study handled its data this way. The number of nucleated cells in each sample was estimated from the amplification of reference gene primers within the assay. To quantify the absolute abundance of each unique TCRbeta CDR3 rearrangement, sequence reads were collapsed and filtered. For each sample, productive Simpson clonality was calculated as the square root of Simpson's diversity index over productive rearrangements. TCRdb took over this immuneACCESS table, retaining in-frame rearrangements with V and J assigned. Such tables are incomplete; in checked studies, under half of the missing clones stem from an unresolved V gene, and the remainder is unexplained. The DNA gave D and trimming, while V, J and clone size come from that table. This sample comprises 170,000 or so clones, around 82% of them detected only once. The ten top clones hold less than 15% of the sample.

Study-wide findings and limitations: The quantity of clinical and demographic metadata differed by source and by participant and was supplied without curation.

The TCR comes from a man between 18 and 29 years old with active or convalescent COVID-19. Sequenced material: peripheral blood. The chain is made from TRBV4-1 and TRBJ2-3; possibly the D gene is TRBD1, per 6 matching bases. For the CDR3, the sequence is CASSQAPGVDTQYF. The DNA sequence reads TGCGCCAGCAGCCAAGCCCCAGGGGTAGATACGCAGTATTTT.